Below are 29 T cell receptor beta chains sequenced from a single sample in a study of blood T cell repertoires in COVID-19. Data came from immunoSEQ multiplex PCR; TCRdb stores just in-frame clones and leaves some out. This table has about 380,000 clones, approximately 89% appearing once. Sequencing used PBMCs or T cells enriched from blood (not recorded which). The receptors were gathered from a man aged 25 to 45 who had recovered from COVID-19.

The chain combines TRBV15 with TRBJ1-1; tentatively, D is TRBD1 (6 bases). Trimming cost V 2 bases and J 5 bases, with 12 bases left between them. The CDR3 spans 14 residues. Per germline, CDR1 LNHNV and CDR2 YYDKDF (reference sequence). The CDR3 nucleotides are TGTGCCACCAGCAGAACCAGGGGTGGAACTGAAGCTTTCTTT. As protein: CATSRTRGGTEAFF.

The rearrangement joins TRBV12-3 or TRBV12-4 to TRBJ1-4, with a possible D match to TRBD1 (6 bases). The CDR3 has 13 amino acids. V was clipped by 5 bases and J by 5 bases, with 9 bases between them. CDR3 nucleotide sequence: TGTGCCAGCAGTAGACAGGTGAATGAAAAACTGTTTTTT. Amino acid sequence: CASSRQVNEKLFF.

A single count supports this clone. The chain employs TRBV19 and TRBJ1-5, with no clear D. The CDR3 totals 14 residues. Trimming took 1 base from V and 7 from J, leaving 11 bases between them. CDR1 LNHDA and CDR2 SQIVND come from the germline V gene (reference sequence). The CDR3 reads CASSIGQTRQPQHF. The CDR3 DNA sequence: TGTGCCAGTAGTATAGGTCAGACACGGCAGCCCCAGCATTTT. Drawing the rest from reference TRBV19 and TRBJ1-5, the complete variable domain is DGGITQSPKYLFRKEGQNVTLSCEQNLNHDAMYWYRQDPGQGLRLIYYSQIVNDFQKGDIAEGYSVSREKKESFPLTVTSAQKNPTAFYLCASSIGQTRQPQHFGDGTRLSIL.

The rearrangement uses TRBV7-2 and TRBJ2-5; 10 nucleotides match TRBD1. The trim removed 5 bases at V and 2 bases at J, leaving 8 bases unmatched. CDR3 length: 16 residues. Germline CDR1 reads SGHTA; CDR2 reads FQGNSA. CDR3 in DNA: TGTGCCAGCAGCAAGCGACAGGGGGCCCTGCAAGAGACCCAGTACTTC. Its protein is CASSKRQGALQETQYF.

The V and J genes are TRBV7-2 and TRBJ2-1; TRBD2 matches at 7 bases. The junction had 2 bases not matched to a gene; V was cut back by 3 bases and J by 0 bases. This CDR3 is 15 amino acids long. The germline V gene encodes CDR1 SGHTA and CDR2 FQGNSA. CDR3 sequence (DNA): TGTGCCAGCAGCTTCGGGGGGAGCTCCTACAATGAGCAGTTCTTC. Translating it yields CASSFGGSSYNEQFF.

This clone was counted a few times. V gene TRBV18 combines with J gene TRBJ1-1, with TRBD1 matching over 7 bases. V was pared by 2 bases and J by 1 base, with 7 bases of the junction left unmatched. The germline gives CDR1 KGHSH, CDR2 LQKENI. The CDR3 is 16 residues long. The CDR3 loop is CASSPRVQGGNTEAFF. The CDR3 nucleotides read TGTGCCAGCTCACCAAGGGTTCAGGGGGGGAACACTGAAGCTTTCTTT.

This clone was found once. The V gene is TRBV5-1, the J gene TRBJ2-7, with 8 bases fitting TRBD1. CDR3 size: 15 residues. Germline V gene lookup returns CDR1 SGHRS and CDR2 YFSETQ. J gave up 7 bases and V 1 base, and 10 bases lay outside the gene matches. CDR3 DNA: TGCGCCAGCAGCTTGTTACTGACGGGACAGGCAGAGCAGTACTTC. Translating it yields CASSLLLTGQAEQYF.

This chain joins TRBV5-1 and TRBJ2-7, with 12 bases fitting TRBD2. The CDR3 runs 15 residues. With V trimmed by 3 bases and J by 3 bases, 4 bases remained unmatched. Germline assignment: CDR1 SGHRS and CDR2 YFSETQ. This chain's CDR3 is CASSWTSGEYYEQYF. In DNA, the CDR3 is TGCGCCAGCAGCTGGACTAGCGGGGAATACTACGAGCAGTACTTC.

The rearrangement joins TRBV27 to TRBJ1-1, with TRBD1 as a possible D gene (6 bases). The ends were cut back, 3 bases at V and 1 base at J, with 21 bases in the middle. CDR1 is MNHEY, CDR2 SMNVEV, per germline (reference sequence). CDR3 length: 18 residues. CDR3 residues: CASSFSPFLQGKNTEAFF. The CDR3 DNA reads TGTGCCAGCAGTTTTTCCCCCTTTTTGCAGGGGAAGAACACTGAAGCTTTCTTT.

V and J are TRBV6-1 and TRBJ1-5; D is perhaps TRBD1 (5 bases). Trimming removed 1 base at V and 11 bases at J, with 9 bases between. CDR3 length equals 12 residues. From germline, CDR1 is MNHNS and CDR2 SASEGT. Here the CDR3 reads CASSEVRGSQHF. The CDR3 DNA reads as TGTGCCAGCAGTGAAGTTCGGGGGTCCCAGCATTTT.

The chain links TRBV30 to TRBJ1-5; tentatively, D is TRBD1 (5 bases). Germline loops: CDR1 GTSNPN, CDR2 SVGIG (reference sequence). The V end lost 2 bases, the J end lost 2 bases, and 10 bases lay between the germline ends. The CDR3 covers 14 residues. CDR3 residues: CAWSIWGGNQPQHF. The CDR3 region has the DNA TGTGCCTGGAGTATCTGGGGGGGCAATCAGCCCCAGCATTTT.

This clone came up once. The rearrangement links TRBV6-5 to TRBJ1-1; 7 nucleotides match TRBD1. J lost 6 bases, V lost 10 bases, and 14 bases had no gene match. This CDR3 is 14 amino acids long. CDR1 and CDR2 from the germline V gene are MNHEY and SVGAGI. The CDR3 protein is CATGAPAGGPEAFF. The CDR3, as DNA: TGTGCCACCGGGGCCCCCGCAGGGGGTCCTGAAGCTTTCTTT.

The CDR3 DNA reads as TGTGCCAGCAGTGAAGAAGAGGGCCTAAGCAATCAGCCCCAGCATTTT. The encoded protein is CASSEEEGLSNQPQHF. This sequence joins TRBV2 and TRBJ1-5; D ambiguous. CDR1 is SNHLY, CDR2 FYNNEI, per germline. V lost 1 base to trimming and J lost 1 base, with 11 bases between them. The CDR3 is 16 amino acids.

J is TRBJ2-1 and V is TRBV5-1, with 7 positions matching TRBD1. The CDR3 totals 15 residues. In germline, CDR1 is SGHRS, CDR2 YFSETQ. V was clipped by 4 bases and J by 5 bases; unmatched bases: 9. The CDR3 coding sequence is TGCGCCAGCAGCGTGTCACAGGGGTTGAACAATGAGCAGTTCTTC. Translated: CASSVSQGLNNEQFF.

The chain couples TRBV9 to TRBJ1-4; D is uncertain. This CDR3 has 14 residues. Between the trimmed V and J ends, which lost 0 bases and 8 bases, there was a span of 11 bases. From germline, CDR1 is SGDLS and CDR2 YYNGEE. CDR3 bases: TGTGCCAGCAGCGTAGGCAGTTTTTCGGAAAAACTGTTTTTT. Translation: CASSVGSFSEKLFF. Variable domain in full (rest from reference TRBV9 and TRBJ1-4): DSGVTQTPKHLITATGQRVTLRCSPRSGDLSVYWYQQSLDQGLQFLIQYYNGEERAKGNILERFSAQQFPDLHSELNLSSLELGDSALYFCASSVGSFSEKLFFGSGTQLSVL.

The chain joins TRBV4-1 to TRBJ2-5, with 7 bases fitting TRBD1. CDR3 length: 15 residues. From germline, CDR1 is MGHRA and CDR2 YSYEKL. V trimming: 2 bases; J trimming: 2 bases; junction bases outside the gene matches: 5. The CDR3 loop is CASSQTGTAQETQYF. The DNA for the CDR3 is TGCGCCAGCAGCCAAACAGGGACAGCACAAGAGACCCAGTACTTC.

This clone was seen only once. The chain has TRBV6-1 and TRBJ1-6; 8 bases are a match to TRBD1. This CDR3 spans 19 amino acids. Trimming at V came to 3 bases and at J to 1 base, leaving 11 bases not matched to a gene. From germline, CDR1 is MNHNS and CDR2 SASEGT. In DNA form, the CDR3 reads TGTGCCAGCAGTGACAGGGGGCCTTCCCTGGGTTCCTATAATTCACCCCTCCACTTT. Its translation is CASSDRGPSLGSYNSPLHF.

This clone was seen just once. The J gene is TRBJ2-5, the V gene TRBV6-2 or TRBV6-3; D is perhaps TRBD1 (7 bases). Trimming shortened V by 0 bases and J by 4 bases, and 18 bases separated the two germline ends. The CDR3 extends over 17 amino acids. CDR1 is MNHEY, CDR2 SVGEGT, per germline. CDR3 loop: CASSYSSVRGARETQYF. The CDR3 DNA reads as TGTGCCAGCAGTTACTCGTCTGTCAGGGGGGCCAGAGAGACCCAGTACTTC.

CDR3 bases: TGTGCCTGGAGTGTAAGACTAGCGGTCTACAATGAGCAGTTCTTC. The encoded protein is CAWSVRLAVYNEQFF. This chain links TRBV30 with TRBJ2-1, with 9 bases aligning to TRBD2. Trimming removed 0 bases from V and 3 bases from J; junction bases left unmatched: 3. CDR3 length: 15 residues. CDR1 is GTSNPN, CDR2 SVGIG, per germline (reference sequence). Together with reference TRBV30 and TRBJ2-1, the CDR3 gives the full variable domain: SQTIHQWPATLVQPVGSPLSLECTVEGTSNPNLYWYRQAAGRGLQLLFYSVGIGQISSEVPQNLSASRPQDRQFILSSKKLLLSDSGFYLCAWSVRLAVYNEQFFGPGTRLTVL.

The chain joins TRBV4-3 to TRBJ1-3, with 8 bases matching TRBD1. Germline CDR1 LGHNA, CDR2 YSLEER. J was trimmed by 0 bases and V by 0 bases; bases with no gene match: 1. The length of the CDR3 is 16 residues. CDR3 nucleotide sequence: TGCGCCAGCAGCCAAGATACAGGGGGCTCTGGAAACACCATATATTTT. Translating it yields CASSQDTGGSGNTIYF.

The rearrangement links TRBV9 to TRBJ1-1; 9 bases are a match to TRBD1. This CDR3 has 16 residues. After removal of 0 bases from V and 5 bases from J, the junction contained 8 bases not matched to a gene. CDR1 SGDLS and CDR2 YYNGEE come from the germline V gene. CDR3 coding DNA: TGTGCCAGCAGCGTAGCGTCACAGGGGGCATATACTGAAGCTTTCTTT. This translates into CASSVASQGAYTEAFF.

This clone was seen once. The chain has TRBV10-1 and TRBJ2-3, with TRBD1 identical over 9 bases. Germline values: CDR1 WNHNN, CDR2 SYGVQD (reference sequence). This CDR3 comprises 13 residues. The ends lost 4 bases at V and 12 bases at J; junction bases unmatched: 8. The CDR3 DNA reads TGCGCCAGCAGTGTACAGGGGGCGGTAGCACAGTATTTT. It is translated as CASSVQGAVAQYF.

The chain combines TRBV2 with TRBJ1-5; D is unclear. CDR3 length: 12 amino acids. Trimming pared 1 base from V and 11 bases from J, leaving 9 bases between. Per germline, CDR1 SNHLY and CDR2 FYNNEI. CDR3 region: CASSEDSLAQHF. The CDR3 DNA reads TGTGCCAGCAGTGAAGACTCCTTGGCCCAGCATTTT.

The chain has TRBV11-2 and TRBJ1-2; no reliable D call. CDR1 and CDR2 (germline): SGHAT, FQNNGV. V lost 7 bases to trimming and J lost 5 bases, with 14 bases between them. The CDR3 contains 13 residues. The CDR3 nucleotides read TGTGCCAGCACCTCTTTGAGAGGGTATGGCTACACCTTC. It codes for CASTSLRGYGYTF.

V and J are TRBV5-1 and TRBJ1-3; D is ambiguous. In germline, CDR1 is SGHRS, CDR2 YFSETQ. The CDR3 loop spans 16 amino acids. The V end was cut by 1 base, the J end by 1 base, with 12 bases between. The CDR3 DNA follows: TGCGCCAGCAGCTTGCGACCCGAGGGTTCTGGAAACACCATATATTTT. This translates into CASSLRPEGSGNTIYF.

The rearrangement joins TRBV7-9 to TRBJ2-7; 7 nucleotides align to TRBD2. With V trimmed by 6 bases and J by 6 bases, 11 bases remained unmatched. CDR1 and CDR2 (germline): SEHNR, FQNEAQ (reference sequence). The CDR3 consists of 14 residues. CDR3 residues: CASRPRGGGGEQYF. CDR3 coding DNA: TGTGCCAGCAGACCTAGGGGCGGGGGAGGCGAGCAGTACTTC.

The chain is built from TRBV10-3 and TRBJ2-6, with 11 bases aligning to TRBD1. This CDR3 is 18 amino acids long. CDR1 is ENHRY and CDR2 is SYGVKD in the germline V gene. With V trimmed by 4 bases and J by 2 bases, 7 bases remained unmatched. CDR3 amino acids: CAISATGTGGTGANVLTF. The CDR3 DNA sequence: TGTGCCATCAGTGCCACCGGGACAGGGGGGACTGGGGCCAACGTCCTGACTTTC.

The chain couples TRBV18 to TRBJ2-3; no clear D gene. V was shortened by 3 bases and J by 1 base, with 5 bases between the two germline ends. The germline CDR1 and CDR2 sequences are KGHSH and LQKENI. CDR3 size: 13 residues. CDR3 coding DNA: TGTGCCAGCTCACCTACTCGCACAGATACGCAGTATTTT. This sequence encodes CASSPTRTDTQYF.

The V call is TRBV2, the J call TRBJ2-7, with 11 bases matching TRBD1. The germline V gene has CDR1 SNHLY and CDR2 FYNNEI. With V trimmed by 10 bases and J by 1 base, 15 bases remained unmatched. CDR3 length: 17 residues. Here the CDR3 reads CATLGVNRDRGSYEQYF. The CDR3 bases are TGTGCCACCTTGGGGGTTAACCGGGACAGGGGGTCCTACGAGCAGTACTTC.